These T cell receptor beta chains were read from a single sample in a study of technical replicates of blood from a few donors. Data came from immunoSEQ multiplex PCR; TCRdb stores just in-frame clones and leaves some out. The table records tens of thousands of clones, 98% of them present only once. The sample consisted of T cells isolated from PBMCs. The source of these receptors is a human donor in good health. Both conserved end residues are part of each CDR3. The order of the fields is V gene, D gene, J gene, CDR3 length, CDR3 protein, CDR3 DNA. The D gene is left open where the match is weak.

TRBV7-8	TRBD1	TRBJ1-2	14	CASSLGQGAGGYTF	TGTGCCAGCAGCCTGGGACAGGGGGCGGGTGGCTACACCTTC
TRBV18	-	TRBJ2-5	16	CASSPRLTGRQETQYF	TGTGCCAGCTCACCAAGATTGACAGGGAGGCAAGAGACCCAGTACTTC
TRBV6-5	TRBD2	TRBJ2-1	12	CASSYSGGEQFF	TGTGCCAGCAGTTATAGCGGGGGTGAGCAGTTCTTC
TRBV5-1	TRBD1	TRBJ1-1	18	CASSFSGTGYIMNTEAFF	TGCGCCAGCAGCTTCAGCGGGACAGGGTACATAATGAACACTGAAGCTTTCTTT
TRBV12-2	-	TRBJ2-7	15	CASRLDDRNSYEQYF	TGTGCAAGTCGCTTAGACGACAGGAACTCCTACGAGCAGTACTTC
TRBV7-9	TRBD2	TRBJ2-3	15	CASNLAGVPTDTQYF	TGTGCCAGCAACCTAGCGGGAGTTCCCACAGATACGCAGTATTTT
TRBV6-5	-	TRBJ1-1	15	CASSSHRAWNTEAFF	TGTGCCAGCAGTTCTCACAGGGCCTGGAACACTGAAGCTTTCTTT
TRBV6-1	-	TRBJ1-2	14	CASSERGGNYGYTF	TGTGCCAGCAGTGAACGGGGGGGTAACTATGGCTACACCTTC
TRBV4-1	TRBD1	TRBJ1-2	15	CASSQPGQRYEGYTF	TGCGCCAGCAGCCAACCGGGACAGCGCTATGAAGGCTACACCTTC
TRBV4-1	TRBD1	TRBJ1-6	16	CASSRRTGAYNSPLHF	TGCGCCAGCAGCCGAAGGACAGGGGCTTATAATTCACCCCTCCACTTT
TRBV27	-	TRBJ2-7	14	CASSLGAPSYEQYF	TGTGCCAGCAGTTTAGGGGCCCCCTCCTACGAGCAGTACTTC
TRBV7-6	TRBD1	TRBJ1-4	17	CASSLEGNRGQGEKLFF	TGTGCCAGCAGCTTAGAGGGCAACAGGGGGCAGGGTGAAAAACTGTTTTTT
TRBV5-1	-	TRBJ1-5	14	CASSLDGTNQPQHF	TGCGCCAGCAGCTTGGATGGGACTAATCAGCCCCAGCATTTT
TRBV4-1	TRBD1	TRBJ2-6	17	CASSQTQGARGANVLTF	TGCGCCAGCAGCCAGACCCAGGGGGCGCGGGGGGCCAACGTCCTGACTTTC
TRBV29-1	TRBD1	TRBJ1-4	12	CSAQGSNEKLFF	TGCAGCGCACAGGGGTCTAATGAAAAACTGTTTTTT
TRBV7-8	-	TRBJ2-1	17	CASSWAEGGQPYNEQFF	TGTGCCAGCAGCTGGGCGGAGGGGGGACAGCCTTACAATGAGCAGTTCTTC